The clone carrying this T cell receptor beta chain was counted between two and nine times. Its antigen is undetermined. This entry belongs to a study of PD-L1 blockade in urothelial cancer. Trimming cost V 0 bases and J 4 bases, with 8 bases left between them. Looked up from germline, CDR1 is SGHDT and CDR2 is YYEEEE. The CDR3 loop spans 14 amino acids. Spiked synthetic TCR analogs estimated absolute template abundance per PCR. Libraries were prepared by immunoSEQ multiplex PCR; TCRdb keeps only in-frame clonotypes and omits some of them. The data contain more than 60,000 clones, around nine tenths of them singletons. Study results and limitations: Better survival was forecast by a pretreatment blood TCR clonality below the median.

Time point specified: peripheral blood 6 weeks after treatment start. This chain joins TRBV5-6 and TRBJ1-5, with no clear D. Sequenced here: PBMCs, sampled around atezolizumab (anti-PD-L1) treatment. The sequence came from a man aged 60 to 69 with urothelial cancer. In DNA form, the CDR3 reads TGTGCCAGCAGCTTGGGTCGGTATAATCAGCCCCAGCATTTT. This encodes CASSLGRYNQPQHF.